Described below is a single TCR beta chain sequence and its context. Its cognate antigen is unknown. A single record per CDR3 protein comes from TCRdb applying MiXCR to the 5' RACE reads. Of 1.5 million to 2 million distinct CDR3 sequences in the sample, about 32% were seen once. Every one of the donors was a healthy Caucasian. This entry is derived from a study of identical twins. Study-wide findings and caveats: Surplus twin overlap in beta out-of-frame sequences was less pronounced. Invariant MAIT and iNKT cells may have partly biased zero-insertion analyses.

V gave up 4 bases and J gave up 6 bases, with 18 bases separating them. The germline V gene has CDR1 MNHNS and CDR2 SASEGT. The CDR3 runs to 16 residues. The V gene is TRBV6-1, the J gene TRBJ2-2, with D possibly being TRBD1 or TRBD2 (5 bases each). This TCR was recovered from a newborn girl in good health. Input material: cord blood. CDR3 loop: CASSVGLAWGPGELFF. CDR3 DNA: TGTGCCAGCAGTGTGGGGCTAGCCTGGGGACCCGGGGAGCTGTTTTTT.